Listed here is a single T cell receptor (beta chain). The sample is drawn from a study of shared clonotypes between healthy human individuals. The CDR3 is made up of 13 amino acids. Germline V lookup: CDR1 SEHNR, CDR2 FQNEAQ (reference sequence). Trimming removed 1 base from V and 9 bases from J, with 9 bases in between. Authors' data handling: Filtering of immunoSEQ junctional sequences could not match full-length read filtering. Sequencing used immunoSEQ multiplex PCR; TCRdb keeps in-frame clones, though not all of them. V, J and clone size reflect that table, while D and trimming were determined from the DNA. Here the sample spans about 1.1 million clones, roughly 80% being singletons.

The clonotype comes from a man between 18 and 35 years old in good health. Some clones in this sample may be carry-over from other donors' samples. The rearrangement links TRBV7-9 to TRBJ2-2; D gene ambiguous. Sequencing was done on a sample of memory CD4+ T cells from PBMCs. The subset is: CD45RA-negative fraction. The CDR3 is CASSLEQRRELFF. The CDR3 region has the DNA TGTGCCAGCAGCTTAGAGCAAAGACGGGAGCTGTTTTTT.